Below, 22 T cell receptor beta chains from the same sample are listed, as sequenced in a study of blood T cell repertoires in COVID-19. The protocol was immunoSEQ multiplex PCR, while the TCRdb copy is restricted to in-frame clones and leaves out a portion. The profile shows 100,000 or so clones, roughly 92% of them singletons. The sample taken for sequencing was peripheral blood. Receptors originate from a woman aged 60-70 years with active COVID-19.

Here the CDR3 reads CASSLETGGWYEQYF. CDR3 nucleotide sequence: TGCGCCAGCAGCTTGGAGACTGGAGGGTGGTACGAGCAGTACTTC. This rearrangement joins TRBV5-1 to TRBJ2-7; D is perhaps TRBD2 (6 bases). The CDR3 runs 15 residues. Germline-derived CDR1 and CDR2 are SGHRS and YFSETQ. The V end lost 0 bases, the J end lost 4 bases, and 14 bases lay between the germline ends.

The chain uses TRBV21-1 and TRBJ2-1; TRBD1 is the table's D call, not checked against the DNA. TRBV21-1 constitutes a pseudogene. The CDR3 runs 15 residues. CDR3 sequence (DNA): TGTGCCAGCAGCAGCGACAGGGGGCGGTACAATGAGCAGTTCTTC. Residues: CASSSDRGRYNEQFF.

J is TRBJ2-1 and V is TRBV27, with TRBD1 as a possible D gene (6 bases). Germline CDR1 is MNHEY and CDR2 is SMNVEV (reference sequence). The CDR3 extends over 14 amino acids. Trimming left V 5 bases short and J 5 bases short, with 13 bases between. The DNA of the CDR3 is TGTGCCAGCAGTCCTTGGACAGAACACAATGAGCAGTTCTTC. Its protein is CASSPWTEHNEQFF.

The chain couples TRBV6-2 or TRBV6-3 to TRBJ2-2; 14 nucleotides align to TRBD2. In germline, CDR1 is MNHEY, CDR2 SVGEGT. CDR3 length: 16 residues. The ends lost 5 bases at V and 6 bases at J; junction bases unmatched: 5. The CDR3 nucleotides are TGTGCCAGCAGTAAGACTAGCGGGGGGGCCTCCGGGGAGCTGTTTTTT. Its translation is CASSKTSGGASGELFF.

The chain has TRBV11-3 and TRBJ1-2; D may be TRBD1 (6 bases). The CDR3 length is 19 residues. Trimming stripped 5 bases from V and 1 base from J, with 26 bases between. Germline values: CDR1 SGHNT, CDR2 YENEEA. DNA of the CDR3: TGTGCCAGCAGCCCCCAGGGACACATATTCCTCTTGGATAACTATGGCTACACCTTC. Protein product: CASSPQGHIFLLDNYGYTF.

In its sample, this clone was seen once. V gene TRBV5-1 combines with J gene TRBJ1-1; TRBD1 is a possible D gene (5 bases). The germline CDR1 and CDR2 sequences are SGHRS and YFSETQ. V was trimmed by 0 bases and J by 1 base, leaving 13 bases between them. The CDR3 totals 16 residues. CDR3 protein: CASSLVAGTKNTEAFF. The CDR3 nucleotides read TGCGCCAGCAGCTTGGTGGCCGGGACTAAGAACACTGAAGCTTTCTTT.

V is TRBV28 and J is TRBJ2-2; 7 bases are shared with TRBD1. Germline values: CDR1 MDHEN, CDR2 SYDVKM. Unmatched junction bases numbered 7, after V lost 4 bases and J lost 2 bases. The CDR3 has 16 amino acids. CDR3 sequence reads: CASSSTGESNTGELFF. The CDR3 DNA reads as TGTGCCAGCAGTTCTACAGGGGAGAGCAACACCGGGGAGCTGTTTTTT. The whole variable domain, remainder taken from reference TRBV28 and TRBJ2-2, is DVKVTQSSRYLVKRTGEKVFLECVQDMDHENMFWYRQDPGLGLRLIYFSYDVKMKEKGDIPEGYSVSREKKERFSLILESASTNQTSMYLCASSSTGESNTGELFFGEGSRLTVL.

The chain has TRBV29-1 and TRBJ1-1; perhaps TRBD1 as D (5 bases). V lost 4 bases to trimming and J lost 1 base, with 7 bases between them. CDR3 length: 12 residues. CDR1 is SQVTM, CDR2 ANQGSEA, per germline. CDR3 sequence reads: CSVGQTNTEAFF. The CDR3 nucleotides read TGCAGCGTTGGACAGACGAACACTGAAGCTTTCTTT.

About this clone: The junction differs from germline at one of its ends, possibly a read error. The chain carries TRBV7-3 and TRBJ1-1; TRBD1 agrees at 12 bases. The germline V gene encodes CDR1 SGHTA and CDR2 FQGTGA. The CDR3 has 12 amino acids. This CDR3 is CASSFAGQGAVF. CDR3 coding DNA: TGTGCCAGCAGCTTTGCGGGACAGGGGGCTGTTTTT.

The chain couples TRBV19 to TRBJ1-2, with 7 positions matching TRBD1. The CDR3 is 12 residues long. In germline, CDR1 is LNHDA, CDR2 SQIVND (reference sequence). Trimming cost V 5 bases and J 8 bases; bases outside gene matches: 5. The CDR3 sequence is CASSGDRDGYTF. DNA for the CDR3: TGTGCCAGTAGTGGCGACAGGGACGGCTACACCTTC.

This clone was seen once. The chain couples TRBV29-1 to TRBJ2-7; tentative D call: TRBD1 (6 bases). This CDR3 spans 11 amino acids. Looked up from germline, CDR1 is SQVTM and CDR2 is ANQGSEA. V shed 5 bases and J shed 4 bases, with 9 bases lying between them. This CDR3 is CSVRDTYEQYF. The CDR3 DNA is TGCAGCGTTAGGGACACTTACGAGCAGTACTTC.

The rearrangement joins TRBV9 to TRBJ2-3; D might be TRBD1 (5 bases). Germline assignment: CDR1 SGDLS and CDR2 YYNGEE. V was trimmed by 3 bases and J by 0 bases, leaving 11 bases between them. The CDR3 has 15 amino acids. This CDR3 is CASSGRTTSTDTQYF. DNA for the CDR3: TGTGCCAGCAGCGGAAGGACAACTAGCACAGATACGCAGTATTTT.

V and J are TRBV5-8 and TRBJ1-5, with TRBD1 matching over 9 bases. The V and J ends lost 3 bases and 1 base, in that order; junction bases with no gene match: 2. The CDR3 spans 15 residues. In germline, CDR1 is SGHTS, CDR2 YDEGEE. The CDR3 DNA is TGTGCCAGCAGCTCCGGGACAGGGAGCAATCAGCCCCAGCATTTT. It translates to CASSSGTGSNQPQHF. Based on the CDR3 plus reference TRBV5-8 and TRBJ1-5, the full variable domain is EAGVTQSPTHLIKTRGQQATLRCSPISGHTSVYWYQQALGLGLQFLLWYDEGEERNRGNFPPRFSGRQFPNYSSELNVNALELEDSALYLCASSSGTGSNQPQHFGDGTRLSIL.

This clone was observed a handful of times. The chain joins TRBV19 to TRBJ1-4; possible D gene TRBD1, 6 bases. Germline lookup yields CDR1 LNHDA and CDR2 SQIVND (reference sequence). The CDR3 extends over 13 amino acids. Trimming removed 6 bases at V and 8 bases at J, with 13 bases between. The CDR3 DNA is TGTGCCAGTAGAACCGGGACACCCGAAAAACTGTTTTTT. This gives the protein CASRTGTPEKLFF.

The chain carries TRBV29-1 and TRBJ2-7, with D possibly TRBD1 on 6 matching bases. Germline V CDR1 and CDR2: SQVTM, ANQGSEA. V lost 3 bases and J lost 0, with 9 bases in between. CDR3 length: 13 residues. The CDR3 sequence: CSVESQGSYEQYF. CDR3 coding DNA: TGCAGCGTTGAGTCACAGGGCTCCTACGAGCAGTACTTC.

This sequence joins TRBV2 and TRBJ2-5; the D is unclear. Germline CDR1 reads SNHLY; CDR2 reads FYNNEI. The CDR3 covers 12 residues. With 4 bases removed from V and 3 bases from J, the gap between germline ends came to 6 bases. The CDR3 DNA reads as TGTGCCAGCAGTGTTCTCGAAGAGACCCAGTACTTC. Its translation: CASSVLEETQYF. The variable domain in full, with the rest retrieved from reference TRBV2 and TRBJ2-5, is EPEVTQTPSHQVTQMGQEVILRCVPISNHLYFYWYRQILGQKVEFLVSFYNNEISEKSEIFDDQFSVERPDGSNFTLKIRSTKLEDSAMYFCASSVLEETQYFGPGTRLLVL.

The CDR3 coding sequence is TGTGCCAGCAGCCAAAGGAGGGGCAATCAGCCCCAGCATTTT. Protein sequence: CASSQRRGNQPQHF. The gene calls are TRBV3-1 (or the pseudogene TRBV3-2) and TRBJ1-5; no reliable D call. The CDR3 is made up of 14 amino acids. V lost 2 bases and J lost 2, with 7 bases in between. Germline V gene lookup returns CDR1 LGHDT and CDR2 YNNKEL (reference sequence).

V and J are TRBV6-5 and TRBJ1-2; tentative D call: TRBD1 (5 bases). Trimming removed 6 bases from V and 1 base from J, with 15 bases in between. Germline V gene lookup returns CDR1 MNHEY and CDR2 SVGAGI. CDR3 length: 15 residues. The CDR3 DNA reads TGTGCCAGCAGACCCTCTTGGGGCGATAACTATGGCTACACCTTC. It codes for CASRPSWGDNYGYTF.

CDR3 sequence: CASSARQALSTGELFF. As DNA, the CDR3 is TGTGCCAGCAGCGCCCGACAGGCCTTGAGCACCGGGGAGCTGTTTTTT. The chain joins TRBV9 to TRBJ2-2; tentative D call: TRBD1 (6 bases). The germline CDR1 and CDR2 sequences are SGDLS and YYNGEE. CDR3 size: 16 residues. V lost 3 bases, J lost 4 bases, and 16 bases lay in between.

The chain joins TRBV19 to TRBJ1-1; D is possibly TRBD1 (6 bases). V lost 6 bases and J 5 bases, leaving 10 bases between the germline ends. The CDR3 is 12 residues long. The germline V gene has CDR1 LNHDA and CDR2 SQIVND (reference sequence). The CDR3 DNA follows: TGTGCCAGTAGCACCAGGGGAACTGAAGCTTTCTTT. It encodes CASSTRGTEAFF.

The chain joins TRBV5-8 to TRBJ2-3, with D tentatively TRBD1 (5 bases). The V gene lost 4 bases and the J gene lost 14 bases, with 14 bases spanning the gap. From germline, CDR1 is SGHTS and CDR2 YDEGEE. The CDR3 has 11 amino acids. This CDR3 is CASSETFQGYF. CDR3 DNA: TGTGCCAGCAGCGAAACTTTCCAGGGGTATTTT.

The chain combines TRBV18 with TRBJ2-1; 12 bases fit TRBD2. Germline V CDR1 and CDR2: KGHSH, LQKENI. V lost 6 bases and J lost 6; bases outside the gene matches: 3. CDR3 length: 14 residues. The CDR3 sequence is CASSPSGGVNEQFF. The CDR3 nucleotides are TGTGCCAGCTCGCCTAGCGGGGGGGTCAATGAGCAGTTCTTC. The variable domain in full, with the rest retrieved from reference TRBV18 and TRBJ2-1, is NAGVMQNPRHLVRRRGQEARLRCSPMKGHSHVYWYRQLPEEGLKFMVYLQKENIIDESGMPKERFSAEFPKEGPSILRIQQVVRGDSAAYFCASSPSGGVNEQFFGPGTRLTVL.